Listed below are T cell receptor beta chains from one sample, sequenced in a study of blood T cells in healthy people across ages. TCRdb called the 5' RACE reads again in MiXCR, with one record for every CDR3 protein. Of around 1,000,000 distinct CDR3 sequences in the sample, 35% to 40% are singletons; the top ten hold around 13%. Sequencing was carried out using blood. Every receptor here comes from a man aged 18 to 29 in good health. CDR3s include the opening cysteine and the closing phenylalanine or tryptophan. A D gene is named only where the DNA matches it firmly. Clone size is stated in some rows and not others, as once, few, many or a class when expanded.

V gene	D gene	clone size	J gene	CDR3 DNA	CDR3 protein
TRBV3-1	TRBD2	few	TRBJ2-2	TGTGCCAGCACCTTGACTAGCCCCACCGGGGAGCTGTTTTTT	CASTLTSPTGELFF
TRBV7-2	TRBD1	many	TRBJ2-5	TGTGCCAGCAGCCTGGGACAGGGTATAGGAGAGACCCAGTACTTC	CASSLGQGIGETQYF
TRBV6-5	NA	NA	TRBJ1-2	TGTGCCAGCAGTTACTCGACCTTGATCGGGGGCTACACCTTC	CASSYSTLIGGYTF
TRBV20-1	NA	few	TRBJ2-1	TGCAGTGCTCCCCCAACAGAGAGCTCCTACAATGAGCAGTTCTTC	CSAPPTESSYNEQFF
TRBV6-6	NA	few	TRBJ1-5	TGTGCCAGCAGTTATACAGGGTCCGTAGGTAGGGATCAGCCCCAGCATTTT	CASSYTGSVGRDQPQHF
TRBV27	NA	NA	TRBJ2-2	TGTGCCAGCAGTCCTATGGCCAGGGGCACCGGGGAGCTGTTTTTT	CASSPMARGTGELFF
TRBV7-2	NA	NA	TRBJ1-1	TGTGCCAGCAGCCCGATGGGGGGACTGAACACTGAAGCTTTCTTT	CASSPMGGLNTEAFF
TRBV10-3	NA	NA	TRBJ1-2	TGTGCCATCAGTGAGTCGGGGTCCGACTATGGCTACACCTTC	CAISESGSDYGYTF
TRBV13	TRBD2	NA	TRBJ2-3	TGTGCCAGCGCCTCACTAGCGGGGGCAGATACGCAGTATTTT	CASASLAGADTQYF
TRBV20-1	NA	few	TRBJ1-4	TGCAGTGCTAGGGGCAGGGCGATTGAAAAACTGTTTTTT	CSARGRAIEKLFF
TRBV4-1	NA	NA	TRBJ1-1	TGCGCCAGCAGCCAAAGTATTGGAGAAGACACTGAAGCTTTCTTT	CASSQSIGEDTEAFF
TRBV6-2/TRBV6-3	TRBD1	NA	TRBJ1-5	TGTGCCAGCAGCAAGGACAGGGGAAGCAATCAGCCCCAGCATTTT	CASSKDRGSNQPQHF
TRBV6-1	TRBD1	NA	TRBJ1-2	TGTGCCAGCAGCGCGGGACAGACCTATGGCTACACCTTC	CASSAGQTYGYTF
TRBV12-3/TRBV12-4	NA	NA	TRBJ1-2	TGTGCCAGCAGCCCTGGAGTATCCTATGGCTACACCTTC	CASSPGVSYGYTF
TRBV24-1	NA	NA	TRBJ1-3	TGTGCCACCAGTGGGACTCGCCACTCTGGAAACACCATATATTTT	CATSGTRHSGNTIYF
TRBV20-1	TRBD1	few	TRBJ1-1	TGCAGTGCTATGGACAGGGGGAACACTGAAGCTTTCTTT	CSAMDRGNTEAFF
TRBV7-3	NA	NA	TRBJ2-2	TGTGCCAGCAGCTCGGATCTGGGGGCAATGAACACCGGGGAGCTGTTTTTT	CASSSDLGAMNTGELFF
TRBV27	TRBD1	NA	TRBJ1-5	TGTGCCAGCAGAGAGCTTGGACAGGGGATTCAGCCCCAGCATTTT	CASRELGQGIQPQHF
TRBV20-1	NA	NA	TRBJ2-1	TGCAGTGCTAGGGACCCTAGGGCCCCCAATGAGCAGTTCTTC	CSARDPRAPNEQFF
TRBV4-3	NA	few	TRBJ1-1	TGTGCCAGCAGCCAAGGACTCATGAACACTGAAGCTTTCTTT	CASSQGLMNTEAFF
TRBV7-3	NA	NA	TRBJ2-2	TGTGCCAGCAGCGGCCGACAGAACACCGGGGAGCTGTTTTTT	CASSGRQNTGELFF
TRBV6-5	NA	few	TRBJ2-7	TGTGCCAGCAGTCCTGGGACTGATGCCTACGAGCAGTACTTC	CASSPGTDAYEQYF
TRBV12-3/TRBV12-4	NA	few	TRBJ2-4	TGTGCCAGCAGCCCTCCGGACGGGAAAAACATTCAGTACTTC	CASSPPDGKNIQYF
TRBV10-3	NA	few	TRBJ2-1	TGTGCCATCAGTAATGACATACTCTACAATGAGCAGTTCTTC	CAISNDILYNEQFF
TRBV2	NA	NA	TRBJ2-5	TGTGCCAGCAGTACCGAGACTACCTACCAAGAGACCCAGTACTTC	CASSTETTYQETQYF
TRBV12-3/TRBV12-4	TRBD1	NA	TRBJ1-5	TGTGCCACCTCCCAAGTGACAGGGGATCAGCCCCAGCATTTT	CATSQVTGDQPQHF
TRBV19	NA	NA	TRBJ2-7	TGTGCCAGTAGTATGGGACTCAAATCTAACAATGAGCAGTACTTC	CASSMGLKSNNEQYF